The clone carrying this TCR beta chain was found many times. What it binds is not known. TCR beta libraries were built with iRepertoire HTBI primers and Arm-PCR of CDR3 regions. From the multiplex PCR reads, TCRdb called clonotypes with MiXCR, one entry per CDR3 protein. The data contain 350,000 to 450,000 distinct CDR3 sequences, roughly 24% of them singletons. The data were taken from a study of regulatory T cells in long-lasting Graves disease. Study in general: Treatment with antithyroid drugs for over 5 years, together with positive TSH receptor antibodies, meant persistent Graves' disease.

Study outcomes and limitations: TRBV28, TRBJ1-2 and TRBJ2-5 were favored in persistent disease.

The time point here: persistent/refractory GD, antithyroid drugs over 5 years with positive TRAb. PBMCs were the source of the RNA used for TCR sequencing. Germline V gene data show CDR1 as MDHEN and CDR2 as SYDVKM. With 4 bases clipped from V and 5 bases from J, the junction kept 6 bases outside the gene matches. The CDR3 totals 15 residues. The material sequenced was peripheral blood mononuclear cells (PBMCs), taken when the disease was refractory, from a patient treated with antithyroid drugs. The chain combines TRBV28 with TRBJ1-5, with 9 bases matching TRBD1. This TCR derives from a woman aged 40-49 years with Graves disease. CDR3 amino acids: CASSSAGTGYQPQHF. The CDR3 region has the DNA TGTGCCAGCAGTTCCGCCGGGACAGGGTATCAGCCCCAGCATTTT.